This T cell receptor (beta chain) came from a study of OX40 agonist ivuxolimab in advanced cancers. Study-level background: The dose-escalation cohort had hepatocellular carcinoma, melanoma, renal cell or head and neck cancer. Roughly two fifths of patients had received prior checkpoint inhibitor therapy.

The data were produced by immunoSEQ multiplex PCR, yet TCRdb's version contains in-frame clones alone and is incomplete. The sample holds some 86,000 clones, 90% seen once. Concerning this clone: The target antigen is unknown.

In germline, CDR1 is MNHEY, CDR2 SVGAGI. The CDR3 has 12 residues. V was pared by 8 bases and J by 1 base, with 8 bases between. Findings and limits, study-wide: Among T cells, CD8+ cells averaged more expanded clones than CD4+ cells. Both blood CD4+ and CD8+ T cells showed clonal growth by week 6 at 0.1 to 3.0 mg/kg.

The receptor comes from an adult with an advanced solid tumor such as melanoma, head and neck, liver or kidney cancer. V is TRBV6-5 and J is TRBJ1-1; no firm D call. This specimen was CD4+ or CD8+ T cells sorted from blood, taken in a trial of the OX40 agonist ivuxolimab. In DNA, the CDR3 is TGTGCCAGCGTTTCAGCGAACACTGAAGCTTTCTTT. Translated: CASVSANTEAFF.